This T cell receptor (beta chain) was observed in a study of T cell repertoires in aging, cancer and after chemotherapy (dated by TCRdb to the late 2010s). Background on the whole study: Donors were distributed across six age groups ranging from 30 or younger to 70 or older, with at least three individuals included per group. Paired pre- and post-chemotherapy samples in the solid tumor group came from brain tumor (glioblastoma) patients receiving temozolomide-based therapy. The complete dataset included some 9 million TCR reads. To look at immunoaging and at how T cells reconstitute after chemotherapy, the study profiled TCR beta repertoires in peripheral blood from both healthy donors and cancer patients. The cohort comprised 218 cancer patients, roughly 93 with hematological and fewer than 140 with solid cancers, plus 95 healthy donors as a reference group. Study-wide conclusions, independent of this receptor: An increase in median generation probability over the chemotherapy interval was observed in both cancer cohorts, suggesting that the repertoire was reconstituted through rebound thymic output. Declining TCR diversity with age in healthy donors was mainly explained by loss of richness; in cancer patients, loss of evenness also contributed. Untreated patients with hematological or solid cancers showed significantly lower blood TCR diversity and higher clonality than age-matched healthy donors. According to the authors, the repertoire data do not permit conclusions about immunological memory after chemotherapy.

TCR beta rearrangements were amplified from genomic DNA isolated from peripheral blood, not from sorted cells or RNA. Rearranged TRB sequences spanning V, D and J segments were amplified in a multiplex touch-down PCR with a mixed TRB-A/B primer pool. Two consecutive PCR reactions with Phusion HS II polymerase added Illumina adapters and sample indices to the amplicons. Amplicons were gel-purified using the NucleoSpin Gel and PCR Clean-up kit and were subsequently checked with Qubit and an Agilent 2100 Bioanalyzer. Sequencing of the libraries was done on an Illumina MiSeq with paired-end, single-indexed 600-cycle runs. The paper's data handling went like this. Processing of the TRB sequences was carried out with MiXCR versions 2.12 and 3.0.5. Each unique CDR3 nucleotide sequence was treated as one clone, and only productive sequences with two or more reads were kept. Shannon diversity, evenness, clonality (one minus evenness), and alpha-parameterized diversity profiles from alpha 0 to 5 were included as repertoire metrics. The IGoR algorithm was used to compute generation probabilities of clones in paired pre- and post-chemotherapy samples. TCRdb cleaned the public reads at Q25 with fastp, built clones with MiXCR and kept in-frame beta chains. Here each entry gathers all rows of one CDR3 protein and keeps the most common genes and DNA. None of the V and J calls come from the authors' own analysis; TCRdb made them. This sample gives 5,500 to 7,000 distinct CDR3 sequences in total; about 50% of them show up just once. The biggest ten clones account for 1.5% to 2% of the sample.

This clonotype appeared a few times. Its target antigen remains unknown. Base qualities are missing; no much larger clone stands one base away. Trimming costs V 2 bases and J 0 bases, and their ends lie 10 bases apart. CDR1 SQVTM and CDR2 ANQGSEA were looked up in the germline V gene. The CDR3 has 15 amino acids, counting the end cysteine and phenylalanine. Just CDR3 DNA is preserved here, 45 bases in frame from base 1. Rearrangement joined TRBV29-1 to TRBJ1-4, with no confidently assigned D gene. Sequences were obtained from blood. This clonotype was obtained from a human donor with a solid tumor. The CDR3 loop reads CSVEMSAATNEKLFF. The nucleotide sequence is given as TGCAGCGTTGAAATGTCGGCTGCAACTAATGAAAAACTGTTTTTT.